This paragraph covers one T cell receptor (beta chain) sequence. An end of the junction differs from the germline gene, which may be a read error. The data originate from a study of technical replicates of blood from a handful of donors. The repertoire was sequenced with immunoSEQ multiplex PCR; TCRdb's copy has only in-frame clones and lacks some. The sample lists roughly 87,000 clones, over 75% occurring once. Germline V gene sequence: CDR1 LGHNA, CDR2 YNFKEQ. The CDR3 runs to 14 residues. The sample comprised T cells isolated from PBMCs. The J gene is TRBJ2-7, the V gene TRBV4-2; TRBD2 might be the D (7 bases). The clonotype comes from a human donor in good health. The CDR3 loop reads CASSLGGGRDIPNF. In DNA, the CDR3 is TGTGCCAGCAGCCTGGGGGGGGGACGGGACATTCCAAACTTC.